The 19 T cell receptor beta chains given below trace back to one sample, sequenced in a study of T cell changes during pregnancy in multiple sclerosis. Libraries were prepared by immunoSEQ multiplex PCR; TCRdb keeps only in-frame clonotypes and omits some of them. Of 70,000 to 100,000 clones listed, 90% to 95% are singletons. This material consisted of peripheral blood, taken in the third trimester of pregnancy. These receptors all stem from a female donor with multiple sclerosis, enrolled in a pregnancy study.

The chain is built from TRBV28 and TRBJ1-5; D perhaps matches TRBD1 (6 bases). Trimming removed 2 bases at V and 3 bases at J, with 11 bases between. CDR3 size: 15 residues. Germline CDR1 MDHEN, CDR2 SYDVKM. This CDR3 reads CASSLPDRINQPQHF. The CDR3 coding sequence is TGTGCCAGCAGTTTACCCGACAGGATCAATCAGCCCCAGCATTTT.

The V gene is TRBV7-3, the J gene TRBJ2-2; possibly TRBD1 for D (5 bases). This CDR3 is 14 amino acids long. Germline V gives CDR1 SGHTA, CDR2 FQGTGA. Trimming took off 6 bases at V and 5 bases at J, with 13 bases between the two ends. CDR3 nucleotide sequence: TGTGCCAGCAGTTATTACCAGGGAACCGGGGAGCTGTTTTTT. This translates into CASSYYQGTGELFF. The full variable domain, rest sourced from reference TRBV7-3 and TRBJ2-2, is GAGVSQTPSNKVTEKGKYVELRCDPISGHTALYWYRQSLGQGPEFLIYFQGTGAADDSGLPNDRFFAVRPEGSVSTLKIQRTERGDSAVYLCASSYYQGTGELFFGEGSRLTVL.

This clone was detected only a few times. The chain employs TRBV2 and TRBJ1-2, with D tentatively TRBD1 (5 bases). CDR3 length: 12 residues. Germline V gene data show CDR1 as SNHLY and CDR2 as FYNNEI. Between the trimmed V and J ends, which lost 8 bases and 6 bases, there was a span of 13 bases. CDR3 nucleotide sequence: TGTGCCAGCCGGGGGACGGCTGATGGCTACACCTTC. Its translation: CASRGTADGYTF.

The V gene is TRBV27, the J gene TRBJ1-4; TRBD1 agrees at 8 bases. The length of the CDR3 is 15 residues. V shed 6 bases and J 8 bases; nucleotides not matched to a gene: 11. Germline V gene sequence: CDR1 MNHEY, CDR2 SMNVEV (reference sequence). The CDR3 region is CASSRRQGAREKLFF. The CDR3 DNA reads as TGTGCCAGCAGCCGACGCCAGGGGGCAAGGGAAAAACTGTTTTTT.

V usage is TRBV4-3 and J usage is TRBJ2-4; no reliable D call. Germline CDR1 reads LGHNA; CDR2 reads YSLEER. The CDR3 totals 16 residues. Trimming cost V 0 bases and J 1 base, with 10 bases left between them. Here the CDR3 reads CASSQEVGRAKNIQYF. CDR3 nucleotides: TGCGCCAGCAGCCAAGAGGTTGGTCGGGCCAAAAACATTCAGTACTTC.

The gene calls are TRBV5-4 and TRBJ2-7, with 9 bases lining up with TRBD2. The V gene's germline CDR1 is SGHNT and CDR2 YYREEE (reference sequence). This CDR3 has 16 residues. V trimming: 2 bases; J trimming: 4 bases; junction bases outside the gene matches: 10. CDR3 sequence (DNA): TGTGCCAGCAGCTTATCTCCGGCTAGCGGGGAGTACGAGCAGTACTTC. Its protein is CASSLSPASGEYEQYF.

This rearrangement joins TRBV5-6 to TRBJ2-5; 7 positions match TRBD1. Germline loops: CDR1 SGHDT, CDR2 YYEEEE. The CDR3 is 13 amino acids. V was pared by 1 base and J by 4 bases, with 1 base of the junction left unmatched. CDR3 region: CASSLYRGETQYF. For the CDR3, the DNA is TGTGCCAGCAGCTTGTACAGGGGAGAGACCCAGTACTTC.

The rearrangement joins TRBV2 to TRBJ2-5; 9 bases fit TRBD1. Germline V gene lookup returns CDR1 SNHLY and CDR2 FYNNEI. The CDR3 extends over 13 amino acids. With 8 bases clipped from V and 7 bases from J, the junction kept 8 bases outside the gene matches. The CDR3 loop reads CASHDRGGWTQYF. The CDR3 DNA reads TGTGCCAGCCACGACAGGGGGGGATGGACCCAGTACTTC.

The chain links TRBV29-1 to TRBJ1-5; 7 bases agree with TRBD1. Germline CDR1 SQVTM, CDR2 ANQGSEA. The length of the CDR3 is 13 residues. The junction had 8 bases not matched to a gene; V was cut back by 7 bases and J by 5 bases. The CDR3 sequence: CSARQGWDQPQHF. The CDR3 DNA follows: TGCAGCGCTAGACAGGGATGGGATCAGCCCCAGCATTTT. Variable domain in full (rest from reference TRBV29-1 and TRBJ1-5): SAVISQKPSRDICQRGTSLTIQCQVDSQVTMMFWYRQQPGQSLTLIATANQGSEATYESGFVIDKFPISRPNLTFSTLTVSNMSPEDSSIYLCSARQGWDQPQHFGDGTRLSIL.

The chain employs TRBV6-5 and TRBJ1-3; 8 bases line up with TRBD1. The CDR3 sequence is 13 residues long. The ends lost 9 bases at V and 4 bases at J; junction bases unmatched: 5. From germline, CDR1 is MNHEY and CDR2 SVGAGI. Here the CDR3 reads CASTQGGGNTIYF. The CDR3 DNA reads TGTGCCAGTACACAGGGGGGAGGAAACACCATATATTTT.

The chain has TRBV15 and TRBJ2-2, with D perhaps matching TRBD1 (5 bases). With 5 bases removed from V and 6 bases from J, the gap between germline ends came to 10 bases. The germline V gene has CDR1 LNHNV and CDR2 YYDKDF (reference sequence). CDR3 length equals 13 residues. In nucleotides, the CDR3 is TGTGCCACCAGCCCAGGGTTCGCCGGGGAGCTGTTTTTT. Translating gives CATSPGFAGELFF. The variable domain in full, with the rest retrieved from reference TRBV15 and TRBJ2-2, is DAMVIQNPRYQVTQFGKPVTLSCSQTLNHNVMYWYQQKSSQAPKLLFHYYDKDFNNEADTPDNFQSRRPNTSFCFLDIRSPGLGDTAMYLCATSPGFAGELFFGEGSRLTVL.

This clone occurred once. The chain couples TRBV4-1 to TRBJ2-4; 7 bases are shared with TRBD2. With V trimmed by 8 bases and J by 0 bases, 1 base remained unmatched. The CDR3 is made up of 13 amino acids. Germline V gene sequence: CDR1 MGHRA, CDR2 YSYEKL. The CDR3 coding sequence is TGCGCCAGCCGGGAGGAAGCCAAAAACATTCAGTACTTC. Its translation is CASREEAKNIQYF.

The chain uses TRBV2 and TRBJ2-7; tentatively, D is TRBD2 (5 bases). In germline, CDR1 is SNHLY, CDR2 FYNNEI. V was trimmed by 4 bases and J by 1 base, leaving 11 bases between them. The CDR3 loop spans 14 amino acids. CDR3 protein: CASSVLRDSYEQYF. The CDR3 DNA reads as TGTGCCAGCAGTGTACTCCGGGATTCCTACGAGCAGTACTTC.

V is TRBV4-2 and J is TRBJ2-1, with 10 positions matching TRBD2. V lost 0 bases to trimming and J lost 6 bases; unmatched junction nucleotides: 5. Germline V gene lookup returns CDR1 LGHNA and CDR2 YNFKEQ. The CDR3 is 16 amino acids. The CDR3 sequence is CASSQEELAGANEQFF. In DNA, the CDR3 is TGTGCCAGCAGCCAAGAGGAGCTAGCGGGAGCCAATGAGCAGTTCTTC.

The chain has TRBV11-2 and TRBJ2-3, with 7 bases matching TRBD2. The CDR3 consists of 15 residues. Trimming took 1 base from V and 3 from J; bases not matched to a gene: 4. In germline, CDR1 is SGHAT, CDR2 FQNNGV. The CDR3 protein is CASSLGWGGTDTQYF. The DNA of the CDR3 is TGTGCCAGCAGCTTAGGGTGGGGGGGGACAGATACGCAGTATTTT.

CDR3 in DNA: TGTGCCACCAGCTCCGGGCTAGCGGGAGGAGGTGAGCAGTTCTTC. This encodes CATSSGLAGGGEQFF. The V and J genes are TRBV15 and TRBJ2-1, with 11 positions matching TRBD2. Germline V lookup: CDR1 LNHNV, CDR2 YYDKDF (reference sequence). The J segment lost 9 bases and the V segment lost 5 bases, leaving 9 bases of the junction unmatched. This CDR3 is 15 amino acids long. The variable domain in full, with the rest retrieved from reference TRBV15 and TRBJ2-1, is DAMVIQNPRYQVTQFGKPVTLSCSQTLNHNVMYWYQQKSSQAPKLLFHYYDKDFNNEADTPDNFQSRRPNTSFCFLDIRSPGLGDTAMYLCATSSGLAGGGEQFFGPGTRLTVL.

The chain couples TRBV6-1 to TRBJ1-5; no firm D call. The germline CDR1 and CDR2 sequences are MNHNS and SASEGT. V dropped 0 bases and J dropped 1 base, with 4 bases sitting between them. This CDR3 contains 14 residues. Written as DNA, the CDR3 is TGTGCCAGCAGTGAAGCCGGGAGCAATCAGCCCCAGCATTTT. This encodes CASSEAGSNQPQHF.

The chain joins TRBV19 to TRBJ2-7; D might be TRBD2 (7 bases). Trimming took 3 bases from V and 5 from J, leaving 11 bases between them. Germline CDR1 is LNHDA and CDR2 is SQIVND (reference sequence). The CDR3 is 13 residues long. CDR3 nucleotides: TGTGCCAGTAGTATCTGGGGGGGCGACGAGCAGTACTTC. It translates to CASSIWGGDEQYF.

The V call is TRBV28, the J call TRBJ2-7, with D possibly being TRBD2 (6 bases). The V gene lost 6 bases and the J gene lost 6 bases, with 21 bases spanning the gap. The length of the CDR3 is 15 residues. Germline assignment: CDR1 MDHEN and CDR2 SYDVKM. The CDR3 sequence: CASSYLPLEGGEQYF. CDR3 bases: TGTGCCAGCAGCTACCTACCCCTTGAGGGAGGCGAGCAGTACTTC. Full variable domain (rest looked up from reference TRBV28 and TRBJ2-7): DVKVTQSSRYLVKRTGEKVFLECVQDMDHENMFWYRQDPGLGLRLIYFSYDVKMKEKGDIPEGYSVSREKKERFSLILESASTNQTSMYLCASSYLPLEGGEQYFGPGTRLTVT.